Presented here are 14 T cell receptor beta chains from one specimen sequenced in a study of blood T cell repertoires in COVID-19. Profiled with immunoSEQ multiplex PCR; TCRdb holds only in-frame clones, not every one. The table includes about 39,000 clones, 70% to 90% detected once. The specimen was peripheral blood. These receptors were obtained from a human donor in a cohort sampled during active or convalescent COVID-19. The donor label of this sample is uncertain.

The chain combines TRBV19 with TRBJ2-2; TRBD1 matches 7 bases. Trimming at V came to 2 bases and at J to 0 bases, leaving 3 bases not matched to a gene. Germline assignment: CDR1 LNHDA and CDR2 SQIVND (reference sequence). The CDR3 contains 16 residues. CDR3 bases: TGTGCCAGTAGTATAATGGGACAGTCGAACACCGGGGAGCTGTTTTTT. It translates to CASSIMGQSNTGELFF.

The chain combines TRBV12-3 or TRBV12-4 with TRBJ2-3; D is unresolved. V was pared by 3 bases and J by 6 bases, with 10 bases between. CDR3 length equals 13 residues. The CDR3 nucleotides are TGTGCCAGCAGTTTGTATGGAGCTGATACGCAGTATTTT. It encodes CASSLYGADTQYF.

This chain connects TRBV7-3 to TRBJ2-3; 9 bases line up with TRBD2. The length of the CDR3 is 15 residues. The V gene end was trimmed by 2 bases and the J gene end by 5 bases; junction bases not matched to a gene: 5. The V gene's germline CDR1 is SGHTA and CDR2 FQGTGA. CDR3 sequence: CASSLSSGRIDTQYF. DNA of the CDR3: TGTGCCAGCAGCTTATCCAGCGGGAGGATAGATACGCAGTATTTT.

J is TRBJ2-3 and V is TRBV29-1, with a tentative D call TRBD2 (6 bases). There are 14 residues in the CDR3. CDR1 is SQVTM, CDR2 ANQGSEA, per germline. V lost 8 bases, J lost 4 bases, and 19 bases lay in between. The CDR3 nucleotides are TGCAGCACCGGGGCAGGGAGGTCGGCAGATACGCAGTATTTT. This sequence encodes CSTGAGRSADTQYF.

The rearrangement uses TRBV12-3 or TRBV12-4 and TRBJ1-5; D not certain. Trimming pared 5 bases from V and 7 bases from J, leaving 12 bases between. CDR3 length: 13 residues. The DNA for the CDR3 is TGTGCCAGCAGTAAACAGTTGTCACAGCCCCAGCATTTT. This sequence encodes CASSKQLSQPQHF.

This chain connects TRBV2 to TRBJ2-3, with 7 positions matching TRBD1. CDR3 length: 15 amino acids. V shed 8 bases and J 0 bases; nucleotides not matched to a gene: 8. Germline CDR1 is SNHLY and CDR2 is FYNNEI. The CDR3 sequence is CASGRQGKSTDTQYF. For the CDR3, the DNA is TGTGCCAGCGGGAGACAGGGAAAGAGCACAGATACGCAGTATTTT.

Of note for this clone: Other DNA sequences within the sample encode an identical CDR3. The CDR3 sequence: CASSSRGQSYNSPLHF. Written as DNA, the CDR3 is TGTGCCAGCAGCTCCAGGGGACAGTCCTATAATTCACCCCTCCACTTT. The J gene is TRBJ1-6, the V gene TRBV6-6; 7 nucleotides match TRBD1. Germline CDR1 MNHNY, CDR2 SVGAGI (reference sequence). V lost 6 bases to trimming and J lost 1 base; unmatched junction nucleotides: 6. The CDR3 totals 16 residues.

This rearrangement joins TRBV7-9 to TRBJ2-1; 10 bases fit TRBD2. The CDR3 sequence is 15 residues long. CDR1 SEHNR and CDR2 FQNEAQ come from the germline V gene (reference sequence). Trimming at V came to 1 base and at J to 9 bases, leaving 6 bases not matched to a gene. CDR3 sequence (DNA): TGTGCCAGCAGCTTAGTAGGAGCGGGAGGGACTGAGCAGTTCTTC. Its protein product is CASSLVGAGGTEQFF.

CDR3: CASSLDYLPISPLHF. The CDR3 DNA follows: TGTGCCAGCAGCTTAGACTATCTTCCCATTTCACCCCTCCACTTT. The chain uses TRBV7-6 and TRBJ1-6, with no clear D. Germline loops: CDR1 SGHVS, CDR2 FNYEAQ. The germline V and J ends were trimmed by 1 base and 9 bases, with 13 bases remaining between them. The CDR3 is made up of 15 amino acids.

This chain uses TRBV5-1 with TRBJ2-1; 8 positions agree with TRBD2. The CDR3 sequence is 17 residues long. J lost 1 base, V lost 1 base, and 7 bases had no gene match. The germline V gene encodes CDR1 SGHRS and CDR2 YFSETQ. CDR3 coding DNA: TGCGCCAGCAGCTTGATCGGTAGCGGGATTTCCTACAATGAGCAGTTCTTC. This codes for CASSLIGSGISYNEQFF.

Only a few counts were recorded for this clone. V gene TRBV19 combines with J gene TRBJ1-1; a weak D match, TRBD1 (5 bases). This CDR3 region has 13 residues. Trimming shortened V by 8 bases and J by 1 base, and 11 bases separated the two germline ends. Germline V gene sequence: CDR1 LNHDA, CDR2 SQIVND (reference sequence). The CDR3 DNA follows: TGTGCCAGTTGTCAGGGATGGAACACTGAAGCTTTCTTT. Translated: CASCQGWNTEAFF.

V and J are TRBV7-3 and TRBJ2-3, with TRBD2 matching over 7 bases. After removal of 3 bases from V and 2 bases from J, the junction contained 5 bases not matched to a gene. CDR1 SGHTA and CDR2 FQGTGA come from the germline V gene. There are 15 residues in the CDR3. The CDR3 nucleotides are TGTGCCAGCAGCTTCCAGCGGGGAAACACAGATACGCAGTATTTT. This codes for CASSFQRGNTDTQYF.

The chain combines TRBV30 with TRBJ2-5; possible D gene TRBD2, 6 bases. Germline CDR1 GTSNPN, CDR2 SVGIG (reference sequence). The ends were cut back, 3 bases at V and 2 bases at J, with 10 bases in the middle. The CDR3 is made up of 13 amino acids. CDR3 residues: CAWRPRGQETQYF. CDR3 DNA sequence: TGTGCCTGGAGGCCCCGGGGGCAAGAGACCCAGTACTTC. Complete variable domain (other parts from reference TRBV30 and TRBJ2-5): SQTIHQWPATLVQPVGSPLSLECTVEGTSNPNLYWYRQAAGRGLQLLFYSVGIGQISSEVPQNLSASRPQDRQFILSSKKLLLSDSGFYLCAWRPRGQETQYFGPGTRLLVL.

V gene TRBV24-1 combines with J gene TRBJ2-3; tentative D call: TRBD2 (6 bases). CDR1 KGHDR and CDR2 SFDVKD come from the germline V gene. V shed 8 bases and J shed 0 bases, with 14 bases lying between them. The CDR3 sequence is 15 residues long. CDR3 loop: CATNPSEISTDTQYF. CDR3 sequence (DNA): TGTGCCACCAACCCTAGCGAGATAAGCACAGATACGCAGTATTTT.